This TCR beta chain was recovered during a study of OX40 agonist ivuxolimab in advanced cancers. Study-level information: Patients in the trial were receiving intravenous ivuxolimab every 2 weeks, at doses of 0.01 to 10 mg/kg. Dose-escalation patients suffered from hepatocellular carcinoma, melanoma, renal cell or head and neck cancer.

TCRdb keeps only in-frame clones here, not all; method: immunoSEQ multiplex PCR. The table records 5,500 to 7,500 clones, about 71% of them present only once. Study observations and caveats: Clonal expansion was seen in CD4+ and CD8+ blood T cells by week 6 at 0.1 to 3.0 mg/kg. Expanded clones tended on average to be more numerous among CD8+ T cells than CD4+.

A note on this clone: Its antigen is unknown.

V gave up 0 bases and J gave up 3 bases; unmatched junction bases: 2. CDR1 and CDR2 from the germline V gene are MNHEY and SMNVEV (reference sequence). The CDR3 spans 16 residues. The specimen was CD4+ or CD8+ T cells sorted from blood, collected in a trial of the OX40 agonist ivuxolimab. The chain combines TRBV27 with TRBJ2-1; 10 positions match TRBD2. This sequence originates from an adult with an advanced solid tumor such as melanoma, head and neck, liver or kidney cancer. The CDR3 region is CASSLSAGGSYNEQFF. In DNA, the CDR3 is TGTGCCAGCAGTTTATCAGCGGGAGGGAGCTACAATGAGCAGTTCTTC.